These 7 T cell receptor beta chains originate from one sample sequenced in a study of blood T cells in healthy people across ages (dated by TCRdb to 2015 to 2017). Libraries came from 5' RACE. The sequencing machine was an Illumina HiSeq 2500. A second about 7 to 12 cycle PCR used a sample-barcoded 5' primer and a J-beta primer mix. The public reads were run again by TCRdb, first through fastp at Q25 and then through MiXCR, and only productive beta chains were kept. Duplicate CDR3 protein sequences are folded into a single record with the most common DNA and genes. The sample table contains some 760,000 distinct CDR3 sequences; only one count was recorded for 20% to 30% of them. More than 3% of the sample goes to the ten largest clones. The same sample was also studied in work on T cells of mothers and their children.

Sequencing was done on a sample of blood. The receptors shown here come from a boy between 10 and 17 years old in good health.

This clonotype was observed at least ten times. CDR3 bases: TGTGCCAGCAGTTTGGGAGAGTCCTACGAGCAGTACTTC. It codes for CASSLGESYEQYF. V gene TRBV27 combines with J gene TRBJ2-7; D is possibly TRBD2 (5 bases). V lost 3 bases and J lost 1, with 7 bases in between. Germline CDR1 MNHEY, CDR2 SMNVEV (reference sequence). The CDR3 has 13 residues.

This chain uses TRBV21-1 with TRBJ2-1; TRBD2 reflects the table's D call only, with no check against the DNA. TRBV21-1 is given as a pseudogene. The CDR3 runs 14 residues. In nucleotides, the CDR3 is TGTGCCAGCAGGGGGGGACTATCCCACAATGAGCAGTTCTTC. Translating it yields CASRGGLSHNEQFF.

This chain joins TRBV25-1 and TRBJ1-4; 11 bases map to TRBD1. CDR1 is MGHDK, CDR2 SYGVNS, per germline. V was clipped by 3 bases and J by 7 bases; unmatched bases: 10. The CDR3 has 17 residues. CDR3 sequence reads: CASSEGQGGPRSEKLFF. In nucleotides, the CDR3 is TGTGCCAGCAGTGAGGGACAGGGGGGGCCCCGTAGTGAAAAACTGTTTTTT.

The chain carries TRBV9 and TRBJ2-5, with D tentatively TRBD2 (5 bases). The DNA end is a closer match to TRBJ2-1, so the J assignment may be wrong. The CDR3 length is 14 residues. The germline gives CDR1 SGDLS, CDR2 YYNGEE. The chain's CDR3 is CASSLVREPNEQFF. DNA for the CDR3: TGTGCCAGCTCTTTAGTCCGGGAACCTAATGAGCAGTTCTTC.

This clonotype occurred a few times. The J gene is TRBJ2-7, the V gene TRBV6-1; D is undetermined. The CDR3 consists of 15 residues. The V end was cut by 3 bases, the J end by 1 base, with 13 bases between. Germline assignment: CDR1 MNHNS and CDR2 SASEGT. The CDR3 spells CASSEGGVGSYEQYF. In DNA, the CDR3 is TGTGCCAGCAGTGAGGGCGGCGTTGGGTCCTACGAGCAGTACTTC.

This clonotype has a handful of counts. A read error is possible here, since a much larger clone lies one base away. This chain joins TRBV20-1 and TRBJ2-7; the match to TRBD2 covers 7 bases. The V and J ends lost 5 bases and 10 bases, in that order; junction bases with no gene match: 11. CDR1 DFQATT and CDR2 SNEGSKA come from the germline V gene (reference sequence). There are 12 residues in the CDR3. The CDR3 DNA reads TGCAGTGCTCCTAGCGGTCAAGAGGCCCAGTACTTC. As protein: CSAPSGQEAQYF.

The chain combines TRBV11-2 with TRBJ2-6; 10 bases map to TRBD1. The CDR3 is 16 amino acids. Germline loops: CDR1 SGHAT, CDR2 FQNNGV. The V gene end was trimmed by 5 bases and the J gene end by 3 bases; junction bases not matched to a gene: 4. CDR3 bases: TGTGCCAGCAGCGTGACAGGGGGCGGTGGGGCCAACGTCCTGACTTTC. Translation gives CASSVTGGGGANVLTF.